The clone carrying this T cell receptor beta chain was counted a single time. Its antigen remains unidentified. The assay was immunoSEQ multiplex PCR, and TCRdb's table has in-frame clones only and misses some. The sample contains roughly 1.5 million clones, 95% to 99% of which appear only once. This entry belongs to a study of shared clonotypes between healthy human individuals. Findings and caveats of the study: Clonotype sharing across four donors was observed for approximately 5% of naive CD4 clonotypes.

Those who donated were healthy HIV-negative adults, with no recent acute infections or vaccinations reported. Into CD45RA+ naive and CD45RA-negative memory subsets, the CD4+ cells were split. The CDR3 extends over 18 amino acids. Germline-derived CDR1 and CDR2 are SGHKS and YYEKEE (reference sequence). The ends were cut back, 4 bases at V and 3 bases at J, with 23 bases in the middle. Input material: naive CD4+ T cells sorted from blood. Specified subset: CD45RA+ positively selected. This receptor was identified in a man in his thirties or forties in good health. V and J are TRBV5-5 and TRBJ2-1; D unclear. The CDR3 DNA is TGTGCCAGCAGCCTTAGGTTTATAGTCCCGAACTACTACAATGAGCAGTTCTTC. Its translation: CASSLRFIVPNYYNEQFF.